The 30 T cell receptor beta chains in this list originate from one sample, sequenced in a study of cytomegalovirus exposure and HLA in healthy donors. Primers included in the PCR were 60 Vbeta and 13 Jbeta primers. The method was immunoSEQ multiplex PCR; TCRdb's version includes in-frame clones alone and lacks a portion of them. The specimen's table records 100,000 to 150,000 clones. The specimen was PBMCs. The origin of the receptors is a man in his thirties or forties in good health and CMV-seronegative.

The V call is TRBV19, the J call TRBJ1-5; 9 nucleotides agree with TRBD1. This CDR3 contains 15 residues. Germline CDR1 LNHDA, CDR2 SQIVND (reference sequence). J was trimmed by 7 bases and V by 6 bases; bases with no gene match: 10. The CDR3 is CASSSGTGSPQPQHF. For the CDR3, the DNA is TGTGCCAGTAGCTCTGGGACAGGGTCTCCACAGCCCCAGCATTTT.

The chain couples TRBV7-2 to TRBJ2-3; unclear D gene. Germline V lookup: CDR1 SGHTA, CDR2 FQGNSA. The V end lost 5 bases, the J end lost 1 base, and 4 bases lay between the germline ends. This CDR3 has 12 amino acids. CDR3 sequence: CASSRGTDTQYF. The CDR3, as DNA: TGTGCCAGCAGCAGAGGCACAGATACGCAGTATTTT.

This chain uses TRBV30 with TRBJ1-1; D not resolved. V was shortened by 1 base and J by 0 bases, with 9 bases between the two germline ends. CDR3 length equals 14 residues. From germline, CDR1 is GTSNPN and CDR2 SVGIG (reference sequence). The DNA for the CDR3 is TGTGCCTGGAGTGGCGAAAGCATGAACACTGAAGCTTTCTTT. Amino acids: CAWSGESMNTEAFF.

CDR3 sequence (DNA): TGTGCCAGCCGCGGTAGCGTCTCCGAGCAGTACTTC. Protein: CASRGSVSEQYF. The rearrangement joins TRBV2 to TRBJ2-7; D perhaps matches TRBD2 (5 bases). This CDR3 has 12 residues. CDR1 and CDR2 from the germline V gene are SNHLY and FYNNEI. The V end lost 8 bases, the J end lost 6 bases, and 14 bases lay between the germline ends.

The V and J genes are TRBV5-1 and TRBJ2-5, with TRBD1 identical over 10 bases. The germline V gene has CDR1 SGHRS and CDR2 YFSETQ. The trim removed 4 bases at V and 5 bases at J, leaving 8 bases unmatched. The CDR3 covers 15 residues. The CDR3 protein is CASSPWDRGSETQYF. The CDR3 DNA is TGCGCCAGCAGCCCGTGGGACAGGGGTTCGGAGACCCAGTACTTC.

V usage is TRBV2 and J usage is TRBJ1-5; 11 positions match TRBD1. There are 15 residues in the CDR3. With V trimmed by 6 bases and J by 6 bases, 7 bases remained unmatched. The germline V gene has CDR1 SNHLY and CDR2 FYNNEI. Written as DNA, the CDR3 is TGTGCCAGCAGGGCCGGACAGGGGGCTGCTCAGCCCCAGCATTTT. Its protein product is CASRAGQGAAQPQHF.

The gene calls are TRBV25-1 and TRBJ2-7; TRBD2 agrees at 8 bases. Looked up from germline, CDR1 is MGHDK and CDR2 is SYGVNS. The CDR3 length is 12 residues. The trim removed 0 bases at V and 9 bases at J, leaving 1 base unmatched. In DNA, the CDR3 is TGTGCCAGCAGTGAATATGCGGGGGGGCAGTACTTC. Translated: CASSEYAGGQYF.

The genes are TRBV11-2 and TRBJ2-7; 7 bases map to TRBD1. This CDR3 is 12 amino acids long. V shed 9 bases and J 1 base; nucleotides not matched to a gene: 3. Germline V gene lookup returns CDR1 SGHAT and CDR2 FQNNGV. CDR3 coding DNA: TGTGCCAGTACAGGGGAATCCTACGAGCAGTACTTC. Translating gives CASTGESYEQYF.

This chain links TRBV5-1 with TRBJ2-1; D gene ambiguous. The V end was cut by 4 bases, the J end by 0 bases, with 17 bases between. Germline assignment: CDR1 SGHRS and CDR2 YFSETQ. The length of the CDR3 is 17 residues. CDR3 protein: CASSIGTVVSSYNEQFF. CDR3 sequence (DNA): TGCGCCAGCAGCATAGGCACAGTAGTCTCCTCCTACAATGAGCAGTTCTTC.

The chain is built from TRBV7-2 and TRBJ2-5; 8 bases line up with TRBD1. CDR1 and CDR2 from the germline V gene are SGHTA and FQGNSA. The V segment lost 1 base and the J segment 0 bases; nucleotides outside the gene matches: 10. This CDR3 is 18 amino acids long. The CDR3 loop is CASSLGHPWTGYQETQYF. The DNA for the CDR3 is TGTGCCAGCAGCTTAGGACATCCTTGGACAGGGTACCAAGAGACCCAGTACTTC.

The gene calls are TRBV11-1 and TRBJ1-2; 9 bases align to TRBD1. The CDR3 has 13 residues. The V gene's germline CDR1 is SGHAT and CDR2 FQDESV (reference sequence). J was trimmed by 9 bases and V by 5 bases; bases with no gene match: 7. The CDR3 sequence: CASSPDRGARYTF. The CDR3 nucleotides read TGTGCCAGCAGCCCGGACAGGGGTGCTCGCTACACCTTC.

To note about this clone: Other DNA sequences from this sample encode an identical CDR3 as well. CDR3 residues: CASSPQGAGAFF. CDR3 nucleotides: TGTGCCAGCAGCCCACAGGGGGCGGGAGCTTTCTTT. This chain uses TRBV19 with TRBJ1-1, with 9 bases fitting TRBD1. The V segment lost 9 bases and the J segment 10 bases; nucleotides outside the gene matches: 9. The CDR3 covers 12 residues. Germline loops: CDR1 LNHDA, CDR2 SQIVND (reference sequence).

The chain has TRBV5-6 and TRBJ2-7, with D perhaps TRBD1 (6 bases). V shed 8 bases and J shed 0 bases, with 12 bases lying between them. Germline CDR1 and CDR2: SGHDT and YYEEEE. This CDR3 is built from 13 residues. The CDR3 loop is CASKTGYSYEQYF. The DNA of the CDR3 is TGTGCCAGTAAAACAGGGTACTCCTACGAGCAGTACTTC.

J is TRBJ1-4 and V is TRBV6-1; 7 bases are a match to TRBD1. The CDR3 has 11 amino acids. V was pared by 6 bases and J by 10 bases, with 2 bases of the junction left unmatched. The germline V gene encodes CDR1 MNHNS and CDR2 SASEGT. The DNA of the CDR3 is TGTGCCAGCAGGGGACAGAGAAAACTGTTTTTT. Translated: CASRGQRKLFF.

This chain uses TRBV2 with TRBJ2-5; D not certain. V lost 7 bases and J lost 5, with 8 bases in between. The CDR3 runs 11 residues. Looked up from germline, CDR1 is SNHLY and CDR2 is FYNNEI. In DNA form, the CDR3 reads TGTGCCAGCACCCCTCGGGAGACCCAGTACTTC. Protein: CASTPRETQYF.

The J gene is TRBJ1-3, the V gene TRBV5-4; maybe TRBD1 (5 bases). The CDR3 has 13 residues. Germline values: CDR1 SGHNT, CDR2 YYREEE (reference sequence). Between the trimmed V and J ends, which lost 4 bases and 5 bases, there was a span of 10 bases. The CDR3 coding sequence is TGTGCCAGCAGCCCCAAGGGGCGAAACACCATATATTTT. It yields the protein CASSPKGRNTIYF. Filled out from reference TRBV5-4 and TRBJ1-3, the complete variable domain reads ETGVTQSPTHLIKTRGQQVTLRCSSQSGHNTVSWYQQALGQGPQFIFQYYREEENGRGNFPPRFSGLQFPNYSSELNVNALELDDSALYLCASSPKGRNTIYFGEGSWLTVV.

This chain connects TRBV7-9 to TRBJ2-1; 8 nucleotides align to TRBD2. With 3 bases clipped from V and 4 bases from J, the junction kept 8 bases outside the gene matches. This CDR3 comprises 16 residues. Germline-derived CDR1 and CDR2 are SEHNR and FQNEAQ (reference sequence). In DNA form, the CDR3 reads TGTGCCAGCAGCTTCCAAGGGAGCGGGGGATACAATGAGCAGTTCTTC. Translated: CASSFQGSGGYNEQFF.

This chain uses TRBV4-1 with TRBJ1-3, with TRBD1 identical over 9 bases. V dropped 3 bases and J dropped 2; count of bases not matched to a gene: 8. CDR1 MGHRA and CDR2 YSYEKL come from the germline V gene. This CDR3 contains 17 residues. CDR3: CASSQLYRGRAGNTIYF. In DNA, the CDR3 is TGCGCCAGCAGCCAGTTATACAGGGGGCGAGCTGGAAACACCATATATTTT.

The chain carries TRBV14 and TRBJ2-4; weak D call: TRBD2 (6 bases). CDR1 is SGHDN, CDR2 FVKESK, per germline. The CDR3 runs 18 residues. The germline V and J ends were trimmed by 0 bases and 0 bases, with 15 bases remaining between them. The CDR3 sequence is CASSQDPRDSLAKNIQYF. CDR3 nucleotide sequence: TGTGCCAGCAGCCAAGATCCACGGGACTCCCTAGCCAAAAACATTCAGTACTTC.

V is TRBV29-1 and J is TRBJ1-2; D is uncertain. V was trimmed by 4 bases and J by 8 bases, leaving 11 bases between them. There are 11 residues in the CDR3. Germline values: CDR1 SQVTM, CDR2 ANQGSEA. The CDR3: CSVGGGLGYTF. CDR3 DNA sequence: TGCAGCGTTGGGGGAGGTTTGGGCTACACCTTC.

The chain carries TRBV6-5 and TRBJ1-2; D possibly corresponds to TRBD1 (6 bases). Trimming removed 0 bases from V and 13 bases from J, with 15 bases in between. Germline-derived CDR1 and CDR2 are MNHEY and SVGAGI. The length of the CDR3 is 13 residues. The CDR3 loop reads CASSYSGGAAFTF. In nucleotides, the CDR3 is TGTGCCAGCAGTTACTCGGGGGGGGCAGCTTTCACCTTC.

Turning to this clone: The identical CDR3 is also encoded by other nucleotide sequences in the sample. This sequence joins TRBV7-9 and TRBJ2-6; 7 bases are a match to TRBD1. This CDR3 region has 18 residues. CDR1 and CDR2 (germline): SEHNR, FQNEAQ (reference sequence). The J segment lost 0 bases and the V segment lost 4 bases, leaving 9 bases of the junction unmatched. The DNA for the CDR3 is TGTGCCAGCAGCTCACCGGGACAGTCCTACTCTGGGGCCAACGTCCTGACTTTC. This codes for CASSSPGQSYSGANVLTF. Variable domain in full (rest from reference TRBV7-9 and TRBJ2-6): DTGVSQNPRHKITKRGQNVTFRCDPISEHNRLYWYRQTLGQGPEFLTYFQNEAQLEKSRLLSDRFSAERPKGSFSTLEIQRTEQGDSAMYLCASSSPGQSYSGANVLTFGAGSRLTVL.

The chain uses TRBV5-4 and TRBJ2-5, with a tentative D call TRBD1 (6 bases). V was trimmed by 5 bases and J by 5 bases, leaving 19 bases between them. This CDR3 has 15 residues. Germline V gives CDR1 SGHNT, CDR2 YYREEE (reference sequence). The CDR3 region has the DNA TGTGCCAGCAGAACTGGAACAGGGATGCGCGAGACCCAGTACTTC. It translates to CASRTGTGMRETQYF.

The chain combines TRBV7-9 with TRBJ2-5, with D uncertain. Germline V gives CDR1 SEHNR, CDR2 FQNEAQ (reference sequence). CDR3 length: 11 residues. Trimming pared 4 bases from V and 2 bases from J, leaving 2 bases between. CDR3 region: CASSSQETQYF. CDR3 nucleotides: TGTGCCAGCAGCTCACAAGAGACCCAGTACTTC.

The chain has TRBV12-5 and TRBJ2-5, with 11 nucleotides matching TRBD2. The CDR3 is 17 amino acids. Trimming cost V 4 bases and J 0 bases; bases outside gene matches: 7. CDR1 and CDR2 from the germline V gene are LGHNT and FRNRAP. DNA of the CDR3: TGTGCTAGTGGTTGGGGGACTAGCGGAGCGTACCAAGAGACCCAGTACTTC. It is translated as CASGWGTSGAYQETQYF.

This sequence joins TRBV5-6 and TRBJ2-2; D gene uncertain. The germline gives CDR1 SGHDT, CDR2 YYEEEE. V lost 3 bases and J 1 base, leaving 13 bases between the germline ends. This CDR3 region has 16 residues. The CDR3 nucleotides read TGTGCCAGCAGCTGGATGGGCACCCTGAACACCGGGGAGCTGTTTTTT. It translates to CASSWMGTLNTGELFF.

The V gene is TRBV30, the J gene TRBJ2-7, with 12 bases fitting TRBD2. This CDR3 is built from 14 residues. The V gene end was trimmed by 1 base and the J gene end by 3 bases; junction bases not matched to a gene: 1. Germline CDR1 is GTSNPN and CDR2 is SVGIG (reference sequence). The CDR3, as DNA: TGTGCCTGGAGTGGGGGACTAGCGGGCTACGAGCAGTACTTC. Amino acid sequence: CAWSGGLAGYEQYF.

The rearrangement joins TRBV14 to TRBJ2-3; the match to TRBD2 covers 15 bases. V lost 4 bases to trimming and J lost 3 bases; unmatched junction nucleotides: 8. Germline V lookup: CDR1 SGHDN, CDR2 FVKESK. The CDR3 totals 18 residues. CDR3 in amino acids: CASSRWTSGRASTDTQYF. The CDR3 nucleotides are TGTGCCAGCAGCCGATGGACTAGCGGGAGGGCCTCGACAGATACGCAGTATTTT.

CDR3 sequence reads: CASSLGLASDEQFF. The CDR3 region has the DNA TGTGCCAGCAGCTTAGGTCTCGCGTCGGATGAGCAGTTCTTC. V and J are TRBV11-2 and TRBJ2-1; unclear D gene. The germline CDR1 and CDR2 sequences are SGHAT and FQNNGV. The CDR3 is 14 amino acids. V lost 1 base to trimming and J lost 8 bases, with 12 bases between them.

The V gene is TRBV19, the J gene TRBJ2-3, with 14 bases matching TRBD2. Looked up from germline, CDR1 is LNHDA and CDR2 is SQIVND (reference sequence). CDR3 length: 16 amino acids. Losses at the gene ends were 6 bases for V and 5 bases for J; bases not matched to a gene: 7. The CDR3 nucleotides read TGTGCCAGTAGCCGAGGGACTAGCGGGAGTGGAGATACGCAGTATTTT. It translates to CASSRGTSGSGDTQYF.